One sample yielded the 16 T cell receptor beta chains listed below, sequenced in a study of T cells in Graves' hyperthyroidism and ophthalmopathy. TCR beta CDR3 regions were amplified from RNA. TCR CDR3 underwent first-round RT-PCR with the HTBI primer set. TCRdb reanalysed the multiplex PCR reads using MiXCR and keeps one entry per CDR3 protein. The sample records about 660,000 distinct CDR3 sequences, 40% to 55% being singletons. Sample: peripheral blood or thyroid tissue (not recorded which). These receptors originate from an adult man with Graves' disease, either hyperthyroidism or ophthalmopathy (not recorded which).

This clonotype was recorded a few times. The chain uses TRBV7-9 and TRBJ2-5; 8 bases are a match to TRBD2. Looked up from germline, CDR1 is SEHNR and CDR2 is FQNEAQ (reference sequence). This CDR3 is built from 15 residues. The V gene end was trimmed by 2 bases and the J gene end by 5 bases; junction bases not matched to a gene: 7. For the CDR3, the DNA is TGTGCCAGCAGCTTATTAAGCGGGGGCCCCGAGACCCAGTACTTC. This gives the protein CASSLLSGGPETQYF.

This clonotype was seen repeatedly, ten times or more. This sequence joins TRBV24-1 and TRBJ1-2; TRBD1 agrees at 8 bases. This CDR3 contains 14 residues. The J segment lost 7 bases and the V segment lost 4 bases, leaving 7 bases of the junction unmatched. In germline, CDR1 is KGHDR, CDR2 SFDVKD. The CDR3 sequence: CATSDLKDRVGYTF. Written as DNA, the CDR3 is TGTGCCACCAGTGACCTAAAGGACAGGGTTGGCTACACCTTC.

This clonotype was seen more than once but under ten times. The rearrangement uses TRBV9 and TRBJ1-1; TRBD1 is a possible D gene (5 bases). CDR1 and CDR2 (germline): SGDLS, YYNGEE. V lost 0 bases to trimming and J lost 4 bases, with 10 bases between them. The CDR3 contains 14 residues. This CDR3 is CASSVAGPGTEAFF. DNA of the CDR3: TGTGCCAGCAGCGTAGCGGGGCCTGGCACTGAAGCTTTCTTT.

This chain joins TRBV7-9 and TRBJ1-4; no clear D. The CDR3 is 14 amino acids. CDR1 is SEHNR, CDR2 FQNEAQ, per germline (reference sequence). The germline V and J ends were trimmed by 3 bases and 5 bases, with 10 bases remaining between them. The CDR3 DNA is TGTGCCAGCAGCTTCCGGGCCGTAAATGAAAAACTGTTTTTT. Translation: CASSFRAVNEKLFF.

This rearrangement joins TRBV20-1 to TRBJ1-1; unclear D gene. V lost 3 bases and J lost 0, with 8 bases in between. The CDR3 covers 13 residues. Germline V CDR1 and CDR2: DFQATT, SNEGSKA (reference sequence). CDR3 protein: CSASLFLNTEAFF. The CDR3 DNA reads as TGCAGTGCTAGCCTTTTCCTGAACACTGAAGCTTTCTTT.

The rearrangement uses TRBV27 and TRBJ1-2; 8 bases line up with TRBD1. In germline, CDR1 is MNHEY, CDR2 SMNVEV (reference sequence). V gave up 6 bases and J gave up 5 bases; unmatched junction bases: 11. There are 15 residues in the CDR3. The CDR3 reads CASRISGGRDYGYTF. The CDR3 nucleotides are TGTGCCAGCAGGATATCAGGGGGCAGGGATTATGGCTACACCTTC.

Comments on this clonotype: A much larger clone differs by one base, so this may be a read error. This rearrangement joins TRBV19 to TRBJ1-1, with unresolved D. Germline assignment: CDR1 LNHDA and CDR2 SQIVND (reference sequence). V lost 1 base, J lost 4 bases, and 7 bases lay in between. The CDR3 has 13 residues. DNA for the CDR3: TGTGCCAGTAGTATAGTCCAGAGCACTGAAGCTTTCTTT. It is translated as CASSIVQSTEAFF.

Ten or more counts support this clonotype. This sequence joins TRBV29-1 and TRBJ1-6; no firm D call. The CDR3 totals 13 residues. With 5 bases removed from V and 5 bases from J, the gap between germline ends came to 10 bases. Germline V gene data show CDR1 as SQVTM and CDR2 as ANQGSEA. The CDR3 region is CSVRQAHNSPLHF. In DNA, the CDR3 is TGCAGCGTTCGACAAGCGCATAATTCACCCCTCCACTTT.

The V call is TRBV29-1, the J call TRBJ2-7; 13 positions agree with TRBD2. This CDR3 has 13 amino acids. CDR1 is SQVTM and CDR2 is ANQGSEA in the germline V gene. V was pared by 8 bases and J by 2 bases, with 3 bases of the junction left unmatched. The CDR3 DNA sequence: TGCAGCTGGACTAGCGGGGGACCCTACGAGCAGTACTTC. This gives the protein CSWTSGGPYEQYF.

The chain is built from TRBV20-1 and TRBJ1-1; 9 bases match TRBD1. Looked up from germline, CDR1 is DFQATT and CDR2 is SNEGSKA (reference sequence). Losses at the gene ends were 2 bases for V and 3 bases for J; bases not matched to a gene: 4. This CDR3 comprises 14 residues. CDR3 region: CSARNTGGHTEAFF. The CDR3 DNA follows: TGCAGTGCTAGAAATACAGGGGGCCACACTGAAGCTTTCTTT.

This clonotype was detected ten times or more. The chain couples TRBV13 to TRBJ1-4; TRBD1 matches 7 bases. The CDR3 covers 12 residues. From germline, CDR1 is PRHDT and CDR2 FYEKMQ (reference sequence). Trimming cost V 5 bases and J 12 bases; bases outside gene matches: 6. This chain's CDR3 is CASSPLTGELFF. CDR3 sequence (DNA): TGTGCCAGCAGCCCGCTAACAGGGGAACTGTTTTTT.

On this clonotype itself: Possible read error: a much larger clone is one base away. The V call is TRBV2, the J call TRBJ1-2, with D possibly matching TRBD1 (6 bases). Germline V gene lookup returns CDR1 SNHLY and CDR2 FYNNEI. The length of the CDR3 is 16 residues. In nucleotides, the CDR3 is TGTGCCTGCAGCGGGACAATGACAGACACTAACTATGGCTACACCTTC. It codes for CACSGTMTDTNYGYTF.

The rearrangement uses TRBV5-1 and TRBJ1-1; tentative D call: TRBD1 (5 bases). V gave up 0 bases and J gave up 7 bases, with 13 bases separating them. This CDR3 is built from 14 residues. Looked up from germline, CDR1 is SGHRS and CDR2 is YFSETQ. The CDR3 DNA is TGCGCCAGCAGCTTGGATGGAGAACAGGATGAAGCTTTCTTT. As protein: CASSLDGEQDEAFF.

The chain carries TRBV29-1 and TRBJ1-1; no reliable D call. The CDR3 consists of 9 residues. From germline, CDR1 is SQVTM and CDR2 ANQGSEA. The germline V and J ends were trimmed by 7 bases and 7 bases, with 7 bases remaining between them. The CDR3 DNA reads as TGCAGCGCCTTGATTGAAGCTTTCTTT. Its translation is CSALIEAFF.

This clonotype occurred a few times. The chain couples TRBV5-1 to TRBJ1-2, with TRBD1 matching 9 bases. The J segment lost 10 bases and the V segment lost 1 base, leaving 8 bases of the junction unmatched. The CDR3 loop spans 14 amino acids. CDR1 SGHRS and CDR2 YFSETQ come from the germline V gene. The CDR3 protein is CASSLPGTGIVYTF. In nucleotides, the CDR3 is TGCGCCAGCAGCTTGCCAGGGACAGGGATAGTCTACACCTTC.

This clonotype was counted many times. CDR3 DNA sequence: TGTGCCAGCAGCCCACCGGGTCGTGGTAATGAAAAACTGTTTTTT. Amino acids: CASSPPGRGNEKLFF. The V and J genes are TRBV9 and TRBJ1-4; D is uncertain. Looked up from germline, CDR1 is SGDLS and CDR2 is YYNGEE. Deletions cut 4 bases from V and 4 bases from J, with 14 bases between. CDR3 size: 15 residues.